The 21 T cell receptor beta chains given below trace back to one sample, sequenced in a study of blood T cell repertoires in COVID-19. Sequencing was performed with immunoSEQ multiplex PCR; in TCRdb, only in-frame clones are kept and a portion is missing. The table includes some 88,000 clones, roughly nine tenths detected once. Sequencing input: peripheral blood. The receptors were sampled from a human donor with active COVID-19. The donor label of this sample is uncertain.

The CDR3 loop is CASSIPDRIGYEAFF. The CDR3 coding sequence is TGTGCCAGTAGTATACCGGACAGGATCGGTTATGAAGCTTTCTTT. The chain employs TRBV19 and TRBJ1-1; 7 positions agree with TRBD1. This CDR3 is built from 15 residues. Losses at the gene ends were 2 bases for V and 7 bases for J; bases not matched to a gene: 10. The germline CDR1 and CDR2 sequences are LNHDA and SQIVND (reference sequence). Full variable domain (remainder filled in from reference TRBV19 and TRBJ1-1): DGGITQSPKYLFRKEGQNVTLSCEQNLNHDAMYWYRQDPGQGLRLIYYSQIVNDFQKGDIAEGYSVSREKKESFPLTVTSAQKNPTAFYLCASSIPDRIGYEAFFGQGTRLTVV.

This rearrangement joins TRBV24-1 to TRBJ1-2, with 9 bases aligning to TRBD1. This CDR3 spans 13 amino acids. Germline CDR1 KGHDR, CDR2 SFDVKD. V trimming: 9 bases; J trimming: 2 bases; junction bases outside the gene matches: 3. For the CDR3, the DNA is TGTGCCACCCAAGGACAGGGGAACTATGGCTACACCTTC. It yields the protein CATQGQGNYGYTF.

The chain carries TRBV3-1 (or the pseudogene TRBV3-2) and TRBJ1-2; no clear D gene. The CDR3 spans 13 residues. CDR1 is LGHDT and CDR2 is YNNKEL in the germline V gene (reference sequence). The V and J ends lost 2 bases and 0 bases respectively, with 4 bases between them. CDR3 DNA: TGTGCCAGCAGCCAAACAGCTAACTATGGCTACACCTTC. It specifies CASSQTANYGYTF.

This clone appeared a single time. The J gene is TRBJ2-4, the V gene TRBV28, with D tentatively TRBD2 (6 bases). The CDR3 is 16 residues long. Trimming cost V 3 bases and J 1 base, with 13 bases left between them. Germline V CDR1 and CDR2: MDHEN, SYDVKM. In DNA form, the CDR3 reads TGTGCCAGCAGTTTTGGCGGGGCCGAGGCCAAAAACATTCAGTACTTC. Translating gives CASSFGGAEAKNIQYF.

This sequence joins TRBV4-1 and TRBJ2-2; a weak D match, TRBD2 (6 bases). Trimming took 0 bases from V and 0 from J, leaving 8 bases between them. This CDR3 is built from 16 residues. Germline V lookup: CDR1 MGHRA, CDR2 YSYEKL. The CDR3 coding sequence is TGCGCCAGCAGCCAAGAATCGGGGGCGAACACCGGGGAGCTGTTTTTT. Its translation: CASSQESGANTGELFF.

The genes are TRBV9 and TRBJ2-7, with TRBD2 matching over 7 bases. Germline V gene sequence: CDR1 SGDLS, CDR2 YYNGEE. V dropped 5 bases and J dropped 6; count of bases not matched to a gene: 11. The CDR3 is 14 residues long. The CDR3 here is CASSAPSGGLEQYF. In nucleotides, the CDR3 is TGTGCCAGCAGTGCGCCTAGCGGTGGGCTCGAGCAGTACTTC.

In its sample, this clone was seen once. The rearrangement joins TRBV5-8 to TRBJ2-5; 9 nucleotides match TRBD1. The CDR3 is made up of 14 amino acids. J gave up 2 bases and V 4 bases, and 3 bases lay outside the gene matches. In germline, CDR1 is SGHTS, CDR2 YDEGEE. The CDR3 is CASSRGQGQETQYF. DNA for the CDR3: TGTGCCAGCAGCAGAGGACAGGGGCAAGAGACCCAGTACTTC.

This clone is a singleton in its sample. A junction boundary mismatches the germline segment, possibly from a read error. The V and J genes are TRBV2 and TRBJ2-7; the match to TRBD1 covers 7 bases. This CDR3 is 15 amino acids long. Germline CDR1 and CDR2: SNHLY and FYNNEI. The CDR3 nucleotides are TGTGCCAGCACAAAAAGGGACAGCAGCTCCTACCAGCAGTACTTC. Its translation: CASTKRDSSSYQQYF.

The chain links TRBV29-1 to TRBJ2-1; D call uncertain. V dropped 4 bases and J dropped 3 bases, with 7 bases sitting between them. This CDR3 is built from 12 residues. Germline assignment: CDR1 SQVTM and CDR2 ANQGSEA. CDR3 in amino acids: CSVVAVYNEQFF. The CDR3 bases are TGCAGCGTTGTAGCTGTCTACAATGAGCAGTTCTTC.

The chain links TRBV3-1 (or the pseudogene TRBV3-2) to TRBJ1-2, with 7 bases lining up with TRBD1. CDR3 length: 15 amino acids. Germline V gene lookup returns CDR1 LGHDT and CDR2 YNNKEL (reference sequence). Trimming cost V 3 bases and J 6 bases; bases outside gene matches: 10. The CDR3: CASSQDAQGINGYTF. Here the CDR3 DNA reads TGTGCCAGCAGCCAGGACGCACAGGGGATTAATGGCTACACCTTC.

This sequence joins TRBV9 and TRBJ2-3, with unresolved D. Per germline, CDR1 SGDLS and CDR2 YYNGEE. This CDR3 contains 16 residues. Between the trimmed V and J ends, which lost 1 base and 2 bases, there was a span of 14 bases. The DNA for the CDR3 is TGTGCCAGCAGCGTAACTACTCCTCCAGACACAGATACGCAGTATTTT. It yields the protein CASSVTTPPDTDTQYF.

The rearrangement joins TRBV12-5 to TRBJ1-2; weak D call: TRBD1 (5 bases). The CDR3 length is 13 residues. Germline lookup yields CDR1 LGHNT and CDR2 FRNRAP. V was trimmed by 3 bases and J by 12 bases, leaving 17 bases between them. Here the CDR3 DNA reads TGTGCTAGTGGTTTTCAGGCAGGGCAGAGGAACACCTTC. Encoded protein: CASGFQAGQRNTF.

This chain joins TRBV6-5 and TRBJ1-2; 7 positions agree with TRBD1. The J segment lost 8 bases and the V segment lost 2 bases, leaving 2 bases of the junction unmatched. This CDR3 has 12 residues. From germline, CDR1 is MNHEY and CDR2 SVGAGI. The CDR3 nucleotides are TGTGCCAGCAGTTACGGGACAGAGGGCTACACCTTC. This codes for CASSYGTEGYTF.

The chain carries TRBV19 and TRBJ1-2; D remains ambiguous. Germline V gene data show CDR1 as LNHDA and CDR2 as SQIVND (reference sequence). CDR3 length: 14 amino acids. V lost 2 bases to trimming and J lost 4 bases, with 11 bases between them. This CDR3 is CASSITAGSYGYTF. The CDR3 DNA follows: TGTGCCAGTAGTATAACTGCGGGGTCCTATGGCTACACCTTC. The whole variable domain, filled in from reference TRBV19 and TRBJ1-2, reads DGGITQSPKYLFRKEGQNVTLSCEQNLNHDAMYWYRQDPGQGLRLIYYSQIVNDFQKGDIAEGYSVSREKKESFPLTVTSAQKNPTAFYLCASSITAGSYGYTFGSGTRLTVV.

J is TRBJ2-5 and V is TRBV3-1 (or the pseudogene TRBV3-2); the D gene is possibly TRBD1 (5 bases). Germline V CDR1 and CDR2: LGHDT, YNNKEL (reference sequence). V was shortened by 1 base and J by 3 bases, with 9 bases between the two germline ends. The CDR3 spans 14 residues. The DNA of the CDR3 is TGTGCCAGCAGCCAAGTGGTGACAGAAGAGACCCAGTACTTC. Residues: CASSQVVTEETQYF.

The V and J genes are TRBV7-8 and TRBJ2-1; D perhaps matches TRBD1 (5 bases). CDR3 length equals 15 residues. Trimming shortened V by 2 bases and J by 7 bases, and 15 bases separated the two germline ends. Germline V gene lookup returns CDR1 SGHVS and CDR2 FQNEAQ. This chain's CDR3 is CASSLNRSPRNEQFF. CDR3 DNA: TGTGCCAGCAGCTTAAACAGGTCCCCCCGGAATGAGCAGTTCTTC. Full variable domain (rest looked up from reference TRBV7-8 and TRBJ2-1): GAGVSQSPRYKVAKRGQDVALRCDPISGHVSLFWYQQALGQGPEFLTYFQNEAQLDKSGLPSDRFFAERPEGSVSTLKIQRTQQEDSAVYLCASSLNRSPRNEQFFGPGTRLTVL.

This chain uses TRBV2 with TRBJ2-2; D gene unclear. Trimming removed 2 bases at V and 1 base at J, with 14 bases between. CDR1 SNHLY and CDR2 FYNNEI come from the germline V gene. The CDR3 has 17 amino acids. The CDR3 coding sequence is TGTGCCAGCAGTGAATCAGCCGCAGGAATGAACACCGGGGAGCTGTTTTTT. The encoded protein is CASSESAAGMNTGELFF.

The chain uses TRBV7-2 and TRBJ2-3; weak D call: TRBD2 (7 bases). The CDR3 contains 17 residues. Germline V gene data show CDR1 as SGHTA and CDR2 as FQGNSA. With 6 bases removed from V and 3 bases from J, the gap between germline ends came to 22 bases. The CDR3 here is CASSFRPGGGATDTQYF. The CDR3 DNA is TGTGCCAGCAGTTTTCGCCCGGGTGGGGGGGCAACAGATACGCAGTATTTT.

CDR3: CASSPKGQGAGTEAFF. As DNA, the CDR3 is TGTGCCAGCAGCCCCAAGGGACAGGGGGCAGGGACTGAAGCTTTCTTT. This chain uses TRBV7-9 with TRBJ1-1; 12 bases are shared with TRBD1. V was pared by 5 bases and J by 5 bases, with 9 bases of the junction left unmatched. The V gene's germline CDR1 is SEHNR and CDR2 FQNEAQ (reference sequence). The CDR3 has 16 amino acids.

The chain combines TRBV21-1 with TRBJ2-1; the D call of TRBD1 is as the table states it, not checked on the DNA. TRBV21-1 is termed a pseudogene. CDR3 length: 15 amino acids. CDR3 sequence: CARSSGTGTHNEQFF. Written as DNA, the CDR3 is TGTGCCAGGTCTTCCGGGACAGGGACTCACAATGAGCAGTTCTTC.

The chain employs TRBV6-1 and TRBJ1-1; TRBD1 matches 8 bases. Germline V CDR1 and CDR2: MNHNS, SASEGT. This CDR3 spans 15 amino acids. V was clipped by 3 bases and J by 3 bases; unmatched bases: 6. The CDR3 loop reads CASSEVGTGDTEAFF. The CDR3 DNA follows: TGTGCCAGCAGTGAGGTCGGGACAGGCGACACTGAAGCTTTCTTT.